This entry concerns a single T cell receptor beta chain. Stage II-IVA oral cavity squamous cell carcinoma was new and untreated by systemic or radiation therapy. Patients had HPV-negative, locally advanced oral cavity squamous cell carcinoma. V was pared by 4 bases and J by 2 bases, with 10 bases between. Germline loops: CDR1 SGDLS, CDR2 YYNGEE. The CDR3 runs to 13 residues. This sample is drawn from a study of neoadjuvant anti-PD-1 for oral cavity cancer. Turning to the study itself: Most patients had three to four biweekly doses of 3 mg/kg nivolumab before resection.

Profiling relied on immunoSEQ multiplex PCR, and the TCRdb table lists in-frame clones only, not all of them. The table lists roughly 18,000 clones, roughly 72% of them singletons. Sequences were derived from PBMCs, sampled before nivolumab (anti-PD-1) treatment. The chain links TRBV9 to TRBJ2-7; D is unclear. The clonotype was recovered from a person aged 35-79 years with oral cavity squamous cell carcinoma. The CDR3 DNA reads TGTGCCAGCAGCTTGACCCCAGCCTACGAGCAGTACTTC. This gives the protein CASSLTPAYEQYF.